This record covers a single TCR beta chain. This CDR3 comprises 16 residues. Trimming removed 0 bases from V and 7 bases from J; junction bases left unmatched: 9. CDR1 is KGHSH, CDR2 LQKENI, per germline. Only in-frame clones appear in the TCRdb table, and some are missing; sequencing was by immunoSEQ multiplex PCR. The data show some 45,000 clones, around 90% seen once. These data belong to a study of T cell changes during pregnancy in multiple sclerosis. This chain connects TRBV18 to TRBJ1-1, with TRBD1 identical over 9 bases. The clonotype comes from a female donor in good health, enrolled as a control in a pregnancy study. The source material was CD4+ T cells from peripheral blood mononuclear cells, sampled after pregnancy. This CDR3 is CASSPPPGQGYLEAFF. In DNA form, the CDR3 reads TGTGCCAGCTCACCACCCCCGGGACAGGGTTACCTTGAAGCTTTCTTT.